One sample yielded the 2 T cell receptor beta chains listed below, sequenced in a study of blood T cell repertoires in COVID-19. Method: immunoSEQ multiplex PCR; TCRdb's copy keeps in-frame clones and lacks some. The data contain 190,000 or so clones, 75% to 85% of them seen just once; the ten biggest clones take up around 9%. Sequencing was done on a sample of PBMCs or T cells enriched from blood (not recorded which). These receptors all stem from a man aged 35 to 55 who had recovered from COVID-19.

This clone is a singleton in its sample. The chain couples TRBV30 to TRBJ1-3; tentatively, D is TRBD1 (6 bases). Trimming cost V 0 bases and J 0 bases, with 9 bases left between them. The CDR3 is 15 amino acids. Per the germline V gene, CDR1 is GTSNPN and CDR2 is SVGIG (reference sequence). CDR3 in amino acids: CAWSVRGTSGNTIYF. The CDR3 DNA is TGTGCCTGGAGTGTAAGGGGGACCTCTGGAAACACCATATATTTT. Full variable domain (missing parts from reference TRBV30 and TRBJ1-3): SQTIHQWPATLVQPVGSPLSLECTVEGTSNPNLYWYRQAAGRGLQLLFYSVGIGQISSEVPQNLSASRPQDRQFILSSKKLLLSDSGFYLCAWSVRGTSGNTIYFGEGSWLTVV.

As concerns this clone: The sample contains more than one DNA sequence encoding this CDR3. The rearrangement joins TRBV7-9 to TRBJ1-5; 7 nucleotides align to TRBD1. Germline V gene sequence: CDR1 SEHNR, CDR2 FQNEAQ (reference sequence). The CDR3 spans 14 residues. V shed 5 bases and J 2 bases; nucleotides not matched to a gene: 3. The CDR3 loop is CASSPGTGNQPQHF. The CDR3 DNA sequence: TGTGCCAGCAGCCCAGGGACAGGCAATCAGCCCCAGCATTTT.